These T cell receptor beta chains were read from a single sample in a study of a mutant IDH1 vaccine in newly diagnosed glioma. Clones were sequenced by immunoSEQ multiplex PCR, and TCRdb holds only the in-frame ones, with some missing. In the table there are 98,000 or so clones, over 85% of which are singletons. The specimen comprised PBMCs, sampled from a glioma patient treated with radiotherapy, temozolomide or both. Source of these receptors: a woman aged 50 to 60 with glioma. Both conserved end residues are trimmed from each CDR3.

j_call: TRBJ1-4
v_call: TRBV9
cdr3_aa: ASSPRGYNEKLF

j_call: TRBJ2-6
v_call: TRBV27
cdr3_aa: ASSSNSGANVLT

j_call: TRBJ2-4
v_call: TRBV28
cdr3_aa: ASSLWADQLAKNIQY

j_call: TRBJ1-2
v_call: TRBV19
cdr3_aa: ASSGDYNGYT

j_call: TRBJ2-3
v_call: TRBV7-3
cdr3_aa: ASSLVGGVTDTQY

j_call: TRBJ1-6
v_call: TRBV7-9
cdr3_aa: ASSSGQSSYNSPLH

j_call: TRBJ2-5
v_call: TRBV5-1
cdr3_aa: ASSSGPRNQETQY

j_call: TRBJ1-4
v_call: TRBV7-9
cdr3_aa: ASSAYEKLF

j_call: TRBJ2-2
v_call: TRBV19
cdr3_aa: ASSIRDENTGELF

j_call: TRBJ2-7
v_call: TRBV11-2
cdr3_aa: ASSLVFTSGSTPYEQY

j_call: TRBJ2-7
v_call: TRBV28
cdr3_aa: ASGFRTGRYEQY

j_call: TRBJ1-4
v_call: TRBV5-8
cdr3_aa: ASSGGTGGEKLF

j_call: TRBJ2-3
v_call: TRBV19
cdr3_aa: ASSIVGRGTDTQY

j_call: TRBJ1-5
v_call: TRBV4-1
cdr3_aa: ASSQDRGQGNQPQH

j_call: TRBJ1-4
v_call: TRBV28
cdr3_aa: ASEGQVNEKLF

j_call: TRBJ1-6
v_call: TRBV27
cdr3_aa: ASSTGSYNSPLH

j_call: TRBJ2-5
v_call: TRBV18
cdr3_aa: ASSPPVWTRDQETQY

j_call: TRBJ1-4
v_call: TRBV5-1
cdr3_aa: ASSLLGFEKLF

j_call: TRBJ2-7
v_call: TRBV7-3
cdr3_aa: ASSLEGSGYYEQY

j_call: TRBJ2-7
v_call: TRBV6-6
cdr3_aa: ASGNQGAYEQY

j_call: TRBJ2-5
v_call: TRBV5-6
cdr3_aa: ASSFPGGLQETQY

j_call: TRBJ1-5
v_call: TRBV7-9
cdr3_aa: ASSLDSNQPQH

j_call: TRBJ1-1
v_call: TRBV7-2
cdr3_aa: ASSFGIWTEAF

j_call: TRBJ2-7
v_call: TRBV6-5
cdr3_aa: ASRPKGYEQY

j_call: TRBJ2-5
v_call: TRBV11-2
cdr3_aa: ASSHGLGKQPRETQY

j_call: TRBJ2-1
v_call: TRBV7-8
cdr3_aa: ASSQVRLSRNEQF

j_call: TRBJ1-3
v_call: TRBV6-5
cdr3_aa: ASSFDTSGSTIY

j_call: TRBJ2-1
v_call: TRBV9
cdr3_aa: ASSEGLAGALSSYNEQF

j_call: TRBJ2-7
v_call: TRBV2
cdr3_aa: ASRGGEEQY

j_call: TRBJ2-1
v_call: TRBV11-3
cdr3_aa: ASSVTSLYPYNEQF

j_call: TRBJ1-1
v_call: TRBV6-6
cdr3_aa: ASSFRRLSF

j_call: TRBJ2-7
v_call: TRBV5-1
cdr3_aa: ASSLAGQAYEQY

j_call: TRBJ1-4
v_call: TRBV28
cdr3_aa: ASSLAVRGWTNEKLF

j_call: TRBJ2-7
v_call: TRBV6-5
cdr3_aa: ASSPGQGAEQY

j_call: TRBJ2-1
v_call: TRBV6-5
cdr3_aa: ASRPGLAGVVEF

j_call: TRBJ2-1
v_call: TRBV6-5
cdr3_aa: ASHSSGVYNEQF

j_call: TRBJ2-3
v_call: TRBV9
cdr3_aa: ASSPKTGLGGTDTQY

j_call: TRBJ1-1
v_call: TRBV19
cdr3_aa: ASSAIWGDAEAF

j_call: TRBJ2-7
v_call: TRBV2
cdr3_aa: ASRASGSYEQY

j_call: TRBJ2-3
v_call: TRBV9
cdr3_aa: ASSADTSGDTQY

j_call: TRBJ2-7
v_call: TRBV11-2
cdr3_aa: ASSLSWGLAAYEQY

j_call: TRBJ2-1
v_call: TRBV5-1
cdr3_aa: ASRSGGLNEQF

j_call: TRBJ1-4
v_call: TRBV6-5
cdr3_aa: ASSGGQGQKLF

j_call: TRBJ2-2
v_call: TRBV4-1
cdr3_aa: ASSLRRTLNTGELF

j_call: TRBJ2-7
v_call: TRBV4-2
cdr3_aa: ASSQAWNSPGEQY

j_call: -
v_call: TRBV2
cdr3_aa: ASRRPTGGSYEQY

j_call: TRBJ1-2
v_call: TRBV11-2
cdr3_aa: ASSLERHAGYT

j_call: TRBJ2-1
v_call: TRBV27
cdr3_aa: ASSLEIDYNEQF

j_call: TRBJ2-1
v_call: TRBV5-1
cdr3_aa: ASSLSDYNEQF

j_call: TRBJ1-1
v_call: TRBV27
cdr3_aa: ASGLQGSGTEAF

j_call: TRBJ2-5
v_call: TRBV30
cdr3_aa: AWSDRDRGRETQY